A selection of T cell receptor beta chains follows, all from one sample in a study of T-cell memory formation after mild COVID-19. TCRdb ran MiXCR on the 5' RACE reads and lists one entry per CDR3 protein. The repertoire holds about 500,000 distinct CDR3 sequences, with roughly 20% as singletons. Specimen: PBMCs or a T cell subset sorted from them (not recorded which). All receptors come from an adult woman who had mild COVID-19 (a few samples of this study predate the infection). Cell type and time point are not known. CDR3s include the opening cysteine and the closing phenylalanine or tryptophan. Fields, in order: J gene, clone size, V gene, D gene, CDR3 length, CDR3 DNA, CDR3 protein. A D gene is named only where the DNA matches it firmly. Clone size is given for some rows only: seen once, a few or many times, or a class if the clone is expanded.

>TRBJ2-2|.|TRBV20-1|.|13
TGCAGTGCTAGAGATCTAGCAACCGGGGAGCTGTTTTTT
CSARDLATGELFF
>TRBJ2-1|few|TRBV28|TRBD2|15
TGTGCCAGCAGTTCTCCTAGCGGGAGATACAATGAGCAGTTCTTC
CASSSPSGRYNEQFF
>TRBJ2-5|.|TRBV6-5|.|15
TGTGCCAGCAGTGCCTCACTAGGACGGCAGGAGACCCAGTACTTC
CASSASLGRQETQYF
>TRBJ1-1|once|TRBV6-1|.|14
TGTGCCAGCAGTGAAGCCCCAACTGGGACTGAAGCTTTCTTT
CASSEAPTGTEAFF
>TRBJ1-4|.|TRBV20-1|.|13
TGCAGTGCTAACAAGGGGGTAGGAGAAAAACTGTTTTTT
CSANKGVGEKLFF
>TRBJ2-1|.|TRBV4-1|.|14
TGCGCCAGCAGCCAAGTGGGTAGGGACAATGAGCAGTTCTTC
CASSQVGRDNEQFF
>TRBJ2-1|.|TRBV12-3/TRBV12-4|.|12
TGTGCCAGCAAGCTGGCCTACAATGAGCAGTTCTTC
CASKLAYNEQFF
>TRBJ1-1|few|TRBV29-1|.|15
TGCAGCGTTGAAGACCCTATCAGGGTGAACACTGAAGCTTTCTTT
CSVEDPIRVNTEAFF
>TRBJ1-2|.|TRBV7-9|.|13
TGTGCCAGCAGCTTATCCCATGTTTATGGCTACACCTTC
CASSLSHVYGYTF
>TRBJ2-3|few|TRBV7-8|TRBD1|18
TGTGCCAGCAGCTTAGGAGTTGTTGGGACAGGGCGCACAGATACGCAGTATTTT
CASSLGVVGTGRTDTQYF
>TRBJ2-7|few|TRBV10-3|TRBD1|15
TGTGCCATCAGCGGAACCCGGGACAGGGCCCACGAGCAGTACTTC
CAISGTRDRAHEQYF
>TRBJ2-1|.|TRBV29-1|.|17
TGCAGCGTTGAAGAGGTTCCCCAGCGGCCAGACTACAATGAGCAGTTCTTC
CSVEEVPQRPDYNEQFF
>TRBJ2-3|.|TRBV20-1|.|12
TGCAGTGCTAGTCCTAGCACAGATACGCAGTATTTT
CSASPSTDTQYF
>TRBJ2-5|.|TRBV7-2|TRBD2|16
TGTGCCAGCAGCTTAGAGTGGCGGGGGGGCCGAGAGACCCAGTACTTC
CASSLEWRGGRETQYF
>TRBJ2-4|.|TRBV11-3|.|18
TGTGCCAGCAGCTTCGTCCTAAGAATGCAGGGAGCCAAAAACATTCAGTACTTC
CASSFVLRMQGAKNIQYF
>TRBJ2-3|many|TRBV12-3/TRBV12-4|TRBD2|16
TGTGCCAGCAGTTCGGGACTAGCGTCTAGCACAGATACGCAGTATTTT
CASSSGLASSTDTQYF
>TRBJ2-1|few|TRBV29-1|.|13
TGCAGCGTTGAAGCGGCCTCCTACAATGAGCAGTTCTTC
CSVEAASYNEQFF
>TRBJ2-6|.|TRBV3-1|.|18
TGTGCCAGCAGCCGGGGCGACGGGGTGTGGGCTGGGGCCAACGTCCTGACTTTC
CASSRGDGVWAGANVLTF
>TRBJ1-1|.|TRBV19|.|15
TGTGCCAGTTGTGCGGTGGGGGGGATGAACACTGAAGCTTTCTTT
CASCAVGGMNTEAFF
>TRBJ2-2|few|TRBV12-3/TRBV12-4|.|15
TGTGCCAGCAGCCAAGAACAGGGCGTCACCGGGGAGCTGTTTTTT
CASSQEQGVTGELFF
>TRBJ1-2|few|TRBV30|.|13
TGTGCCTGGAGCGCGGGACCCCTAGAAGGCTACACCTTC
CAWSAGPLEGYTF
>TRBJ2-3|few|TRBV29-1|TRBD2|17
TGCAGCGTTGAAGATGGGGCTCTGGCGGGAGTCCCCGATACGCAGTATTTT
CSVEDGALAGVPDTQYF
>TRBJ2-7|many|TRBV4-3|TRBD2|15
TGCGCCAGCAGCCAAGAAGCTAGCGGGAACTACGAGCAGTACTTC
CASSQEASGNYEQYF
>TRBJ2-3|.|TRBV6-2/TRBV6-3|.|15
TGTGCCAGCAGTTACCCCCCCAGGTCCAGGGATACGCAGTATTTT
CASSYPPRSRDTQYF
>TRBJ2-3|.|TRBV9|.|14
TGTGCCAGCAGCGTAGTCAGCAACACAGATACGCAGTATTTT
CASSVVSNTDTQYF
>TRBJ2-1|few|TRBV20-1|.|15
TGCAGTGCTCGCGTGAGACAGAGCTCCTACAATGAGCAGTTCTTC
CSARVRQSSYNEQFF
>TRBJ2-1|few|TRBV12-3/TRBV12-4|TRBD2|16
TGTGCCAGCAGATGGTCTAGCGGGAGTATCTACAATGAGCAGTTCTTC
CASRWSSGSIYNEQFF
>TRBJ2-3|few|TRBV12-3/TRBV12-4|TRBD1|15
TGTGCCAGCAGTTGGGGGACAGGGGCGACAGATACGCAGTATTTT
CASSWGTGATDTQYF
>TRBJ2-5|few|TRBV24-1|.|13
TGTGCCACCAGTGAAACAGGAGAAGAGACCCAGTACTTC
CATSETGEETQYF
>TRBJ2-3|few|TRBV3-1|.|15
TGTGCCAGCACTCCCGGGCGGGTTATAACAGATACGCAGTATTTT
CASTPGRVITDTQYF
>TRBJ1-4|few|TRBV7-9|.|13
TGTGCCAGCTCAGGGGATCTGGATGAAAAACTGTTTTTT
CASSGDLDEKLFF
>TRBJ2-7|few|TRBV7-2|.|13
TGTGCCAGCAGCTTAGGGGCGTTATACGAGCAGTACTTC
CASSLGALYEQYF
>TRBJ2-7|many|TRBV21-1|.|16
TGTGCCAGCAGCAAAGTGAGCGGGCGGTCCAGGAACGAGCAGTACTTC
CASSKVSGRSRNEQYF
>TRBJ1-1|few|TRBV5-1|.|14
TGCGCCAGCAGCTTCGGGGACGTGAACACTGAAGCTTTCTTT
CASSFGDVNTEAFF
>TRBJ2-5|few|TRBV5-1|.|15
TGCGCCAGCAGCATGGACAGAGCCTTCCAAGAGACCCAGTACTTC
CASSMDRAFQETQYF
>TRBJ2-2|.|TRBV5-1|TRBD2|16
TGCGCCAGCAGCCGTACTAGCGGGATAAACACCGGGGAGCTGTTTTTT
CASSRTSGINTGELFF
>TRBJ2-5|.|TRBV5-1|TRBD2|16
TGCGCCAGCAGCTTGGCTGTTGCGGGAGGGCCGGAGACCCAGTACTTC
CASSLAVAGGPETQYF
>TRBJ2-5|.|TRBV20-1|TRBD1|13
TGCAGTGCTCCGCCGACAGGGGAAGAGACCCAGTACTTC
CSAPPTGEETQYF
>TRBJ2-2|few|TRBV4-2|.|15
TGTGCCAGCAGCCAAGCAGCGGGGAACACCGGGGAGCTGTTTTTT
CASSQAAGNTGELFF